Here is one T cell receptor beta chain with its context. Antigen unknown. All TRB cDNA libraries came from 5' RACE performed with UMI labels. TCRdb reanalyzed the 5' RACE reads, giving one entry per CDR3 protein sequence and no DNA. This table holds over 100,000 distinct CDR3 sequences. These data belong to a study of CXCR3-negative and CXCR3-positive naive CD8 T cells. Study outcomes and limitations: CXCR3-positive naive cells had TRB CDR3s that were more hydrophobic than CXCR3-negative naive cells had. Similar TRBV-TRBJ gene usage was seen in naive CXCR3-negative and CXCR3-positive cells, but not in memory cells.

Germline CDR1 reads MNHNS; CDR2 reads SASEGT. The CDR3 covers 15 residues. The TCR comes from a human donor in good health. Some clones in this sample may be carry-over from other donors' samples. The sequencing sample was made of naive CXCR3- CD8+ T cells from blood. As to subset: CD45RO-CCR7+CD27+CD95- naive CD8+ T cells lacking CXCR3 (TNR3-). The chain employs TRBV6-1 and TRBJ2-2; TCRdb indicates TRBD1, and absent DNA this call remains unverified. The CDR3 here is CASSDRGSYTGELFF.